A selection of T cell receptor beta chains follows, all from one sample in a study of cytomegalovirus exposure and HLA in healthy donors. TCRdb's copy holds only in-frame clones and misses some; the assay was immunoSEQ multiplex PCR. The sample yields 200,000 or so clones, 65% to 85% seen once. Material: PBMCs. The receptors were gathered from a woman in her twenties or thirties in good health and CMV-seropositive. Both conserved end residues are part of each CDR3. A D gene is named only where the DNA matches it firmly. Size tells how often a clone was seen (once, few, many) or the class of an expanded clone, and some rows leave it out.

TRBV13	.	.	TRBJ2-1	TGTGCCAGCAGTAAGCTGGGAGTCCGGGACAATGAGCAGTTCTTC	CASSKLGVRDNEQFF
TRBV7-9	.	.	TRBJ2-7	TGTGCCAGCAGCCCGGCAGGTTACGAGCAGTACTTC	CASSPAGYEQYF
TRBV7-2	TRBD2	.	TRBJ2-5	TGTGCCAGCAGCTACCAAGCGGGGGGAGAGACCCAGTACTTC	CASSYQAGGETQYF
TRBV7-8	TRBD1	.	TRBJ2-7	TGTGCCAGCCAGAATTGGGGACAGGGTTTTTACGAGCAGTACTTC	CASQNWGQGFYEQYF
TRBV28	TRBD2	.	TRBJ2-2	TGTGCCAGCAGTCCCCCTCGGGGGGGTCGTGGCGGGGAGCTGTTTTTT	CASSPPRGGRGGELFF
TRBV19	.	.	TRBJ2-1	TGTGCCAGTAGTATAGTTAGGGGTGGGCAGTTCTTC	CASSIVRGGQFF
TRBV19	.	.	TRBJ2-5	TGTGCCAGTAGTATAGACGGGGAAGAGACCCAGTACTTC	CASSIDGEETQYF
TRBV5-1	.	.	TRBJ2-7	TGCGCCAGCAGCTTGGCGGGACAATCCTACGAGCAGTACTTC	CASSLAGQSYEQYF
TRBV2	.	.	TRBJ2-7	TGTGCCAGCAGTGGGGGCAGGAGCACCTACGAGCAGTACTTC	CASSGGRSTYEQYF
TRBV19	.	.	TRBJ1-4	TGTGCCAGTAGCGTACACGGGGCAACTAATGAAAAACTGTTTTTT	CASSVHGATNEKLFF
TRBV27	.	.	TRBJ2-3	TGTGCCAGCAGTTACAGGGTAAACACAGATACGCAGTATTTT	CASSYRVNTDTQYF
TRBV13	TRBD2	few	TRBJ2-7	TGTGCCAGCAGCCGGGGGGCGGGAGGGTACTACGAGCAGTACTTC	CASSRGAGGYYEQYF
TRBV7-7	TRBD2	.	TRBJ2-2	TGTGCTAGCAGCCCTGACGTCCGGGGGGGGTTCACCGGGGAGCTGTTTTTT	CASSPDVRGGFTGELFF
TRBV5-5	.	.	TRBJ1-1	TGTGCCAGCAGCTTGGTGGGCAGTTTGAACACTGAAGCTTTCTTT	CASSLVGSLNTEAFF
TRBV27	TRBD1	.	TRBJ2-6	TGTGCCAGCAGTCCGGGACAGGGGGCTGGGGCCAACGTCCTGACTTTC	CASSPGQGAGANVLTF
TRBV28	TRBD1	.	TRBJ1-2	TGTGCCAGCAGACTTGGGACAGGGGTCTATGGCTACACCTTC	CASRLGTGVYGYTF
TRBV19	.	.	TRBJ2-4	TGTGCCAGTAATGGAGCGGATGGTGGAGGAAACATTCAGTACTTC	CASNGADGGGNIQYF
TRBV5-1	.	.	TRBJ2-5	TGCGCCAGCAGCTTAGTAGGGGCAGACGCCGCTACGGTGCAGTACTTC	CASSLVGADAATVQYF
TRBV5-4	.	once	TRBJ2-7	TGTGCCAGCAGCGAACGGGACTCCGGCTTCTACGAGCAGTACTTC	CASSERDSGFYEQYF
TRBV27	.	once	TRBJ1-1	TGTGCCAGCAGTTCCGACACATGGAACACTGAAGCTTTCTTT	CASSSDTWNTEAFF
TRBV4-3	TRBD1	.	TRBJ1-2	TGCGCCAGCAGCCGGGCCAGGACAGGGGCGGGCTATGGCTACACCTTC	CASSRARTGAGYGYTF
TRBV2	.	.	TRBJ2-5	TGTGCCACCCTAGTGTACCAAGAGACCCAGTACTTC	CATLVYQETQYF
TRBV7-2	.	.	TRBJ1-3	TGTGCCAGCAGCGAGTCCTCGGTCTTTGGAAACACCATATATTTT	CASSESSVFGNTIYF
TRBV7-6	.	.	TRBJ2-1	TGTGCCAGCAGCTTAAGCCAGCAGGTATACAATGAGCAGTTCTTC	CASSLSQQVYNEQFF
TRBV4-2	TRBD1	.	TRBJ1-5	TGTGCCAGCAGCCATCTTGTGACAGGGGGCGAGCAGCCCCAGCATTTT	CASSHLVTGGEQPQHF
TRBV5-4	TRBD1	.	TRBJ2-7	TGTGCCAGCAGCTTGGTGGGGCCAGGGGGCAACGAGCAGTACTTC	CASSLVGPGGNEQYF
TRBV5-1	TRBD1	few	TRBJ2-2	TGCGCCAGCAGCAACCGACAGGGGACGAACACCGGGGAGCTGTTTTTT	CASSNRQGTNTGELFF
TRBV6-6	.	few	TRBJ2-5	TGTGCCAGCAGTTACCTCCAAGAGACCCAGTACTTC	CASSYLQETQYF
TRBV6-6	.	.	TRBJ1-3	TGTGCCAGCAGTTACGCCCCGGGAAACTCTGGAAACACCATATATTTT	CASSYAPGNSGNTIYF
TRBV7-6	.	.	TRBJ2-1	TGTGCCAGCAACCGGAGGGCCCCCTCCTACAATGAGCAGTTCTTC	CASNRRAPSYNEQFF
TRBV7-9	TRBD1	.	TRBJ1-2	TGTGCCAGCAGCGCCAACAGGGGAAGCTACACCTTC	CASSANRGSYTF
TRBV4-2	.	few	TRBJ2-5	TGTGCCAGCAGCCAAGATCAAAAGACCCAGTACTTC	CASSQDQKTQYF
TRBV29-1	.	.	TRBJ2-7	TGCAGCGTGGGGGGAGCGCAGTCTACCTACGAGCAGTACTTC	CSVGGAQSTYEQYF
TRBV10-1	.	.	TRBJ2-3	TGCGCCAGCAGTGACGTTCATGCGGTTCGGGACACAGATACGCAGTATTTT	CASSDVHAVRDTDTQYF
TRBV2	TRBD2	.	TRBJ2-2	TGTGCCTCAAAGCGGGAGGCGACCGGGGAGCTGTTTTTT	CASKREATGELFF
TRBV28	TRBD1	.	TRBJ2-7	TGTGCCAGCAGTTTGTTGGGGACAGCAGCCTACGAGCAGTACTTC	CASSLLGTAAYEQYF